The 11 T cell receptor beta chains listed next were all sequenced from one sample in a study of blood T cells in healthy people across ages. A sample-barcoded 5' primer and a J-beta primer mix were used in a second PCR of roughly 6 to 11 cycles. TCRdb ran MiXCR on the 5' RACE reads and lists one entry per CDR3 protein. The sample shows approximately 830,000 distinct CDR3 sequences, 62% of them seen only once. Material for sequencing was blood. The receptors stem from a man aged 25 to 45 in good health.

The V gene is TRBV4-3, the J gene TRBJ1-4; 10 bases match TRBD1. J lost 1 base, V lost 5 bases, and 7 bases had no gene match. Germline CDR1 LGHNA, CDR2 YSLEER. This CDR3 spans 17 amino acids. The CDR3 region has the DNA TGCGCCAGCAGCTACACGGGACAGGGGAGAACTAATGAAAAACTGTTTTTT. Protein product: CASSYTGQGRTNEKLFF.

This clonotype was observed at least ten times. In DNA form, the CDR3 reads TGTGCCAGCAGCATGATCGGGGGGGCAAACAATGAGCAGTTCTTC. Residues: CASSMIGGANNEQFF. This chain links TRBV7-3 with TRBJ2-1; 8 bases agree with TRBD2. The CDR3 is 15 amino acids. The junction had 8 bases not matched to a gene; V was cut back by 5 bases and J by 5 bases. CDR1 and CDR2 from the germline V gene are SGHTA and FQGTGA.

Turning to this clonotype: A single base separates this from a much larger clone, so it may be a read error. The chain carries TRBV7-3 and TRBJ2-1; possible D gene TRBD2, 6 bases. The assigned J gene may be wrong: the sequence end matches TRBJ2-7 better. The length of the CDR3 is 14 residues. CDR1 is SGHTA, CDR2 FQGTGA, per germline. CDR3 sequence reads: CASVDGGSYNEQYF. DNA for the CDR3: TGTGCCAGCGTTGACGGGGGTTCCTACAATGAGCAGTACTTC.

The chain couples TRBV7-2 to TRBJ2-3; TRBD2 aligns across 14 bases. J was trimmed by 8 bases and V by 1 base; bases with no gene match: 5. The CDR3 spans 16 residues. In germline, CDR1 is SGHTA, CDR2 FQGNSA. CDR3 nucleotide sequence: TGTGCCAGCAGCTTAGGACTAGCGGGGGGGAGGGGTACGCAGTATTTT. Protein: CASSLGLAGGRGTQYF.

Only a few counts were recorded for this clonotype. The rearrangement uses TRBV30 and TRBJ2-7; D not certain. Trimming shortened V by 5 bases and J by 3 bases, and 8 bases separated the two germline ends. This CDR3 contains 11 residues. Germline values: CDR1 GTSNPN, CDR2 SVGIG (reference sequence). This CDR3 is CAWSEDYEQYF. The CDR3 nucleotides read TGTGCCTGGTCTGAAGACTACGAGCAGTACTTC. The full variable domain, rest sourced from reference TRBV30 and TRBJ2-7, is SQTIHQWPATLVQPVGSPLSLECTVEGTSNPNLYWYRQAAGRGLQLLFYSVGIGQISSEVPQNLSASRPQDRQFILSSKKLLLSDSGFYLCAWSEDYEQYFGPGTRLTVT.

On this clonotype: Lacking the conserved final phenylalanine or tryptophan, this CDR3 likely reflects a read error. The chain joins TRBV4-2 to TRBJ1-2; no definite D call. Deletions cut 0 bases from V and 2 bases from J, with 7 bases between. This CDR3 comprises 14 residues. Germline V CDR1 and CDR2: LGHNA, YNFKEQ. The CDR3 nucleotides are TGTGCCAGCAGCCAAGAAACGGGGAACTATGGCTACACCGTC. Residues: CASSQETGNYGYTV.

The V gene is TRBV12-3 or TRBV12-4, the J gene TRBJ2-3, with TRBD1 matching 9 bases. This CDR3 is 14 amino acids long. V was clipped by 6 bases and J by 7 bases; unmatched bases: 8. CDR3 nucleotide sequence: TGTGCCAGCAGGCAGACAGGGGGATTGTATACGCAGTATTTT. Its protein is CASRQTGGLYTQYF.

This clonotype was detected only a few times. This chain links TRBV7-2 with TRBJ2-5; the D call may be TRBD1 or TRBD2 (7 bases each). The germline V gene encodes CDR1 SGHTA and CDR2 FQGNSA. The CDR3 covers 16 residues. The V and J ends lost 2 bases and 5 bases respectively, with 18 bases between them. The CDR3 reads CASSLTSGGGHETQYF. CDR3 coding DNA: TGTGCCAGCAGCTTAACTTCAGGGGGGGGCCACGAGACCCAGTACTTC.

V gene TRBV5-1 combines with J gene TRBJ1-2; TRBD1 matches 8 bases. Trimming at V came to 6 bases and at J to 6 bases, leaving 19 bases not matched to a gene. Germline CDR1 is SGHRS and CDR2 is YFSETQ. The CDR3 is 17 residues long. In DNA, the CDR3 is TGCGCCAGCAACAAAACCCGGACAGGGTATCATCGGGATGGCTACACCTTC. It specifies CASNKTRTGYHRDGYTF.

This chain uses TRBV5-1 with TRBJ2-7; possible D gene TRBD2, 5 bases. V lost 4 bases and J 6 bases, leaving 14 bases between the germline ends. CDR1 is SGHRS, CDR2 YFSETQ, per germline. This CDR3 has 13 amino acids. The DNA of the CDR3 is TGCGCCAGCAGCCCCGGAGGTGGCTTCGAGCAGTACTTC. Protein: CASSPGGGFEQYF.

The chain has TRBV20-1 and TRBJ2-5, with a weak D call TRBD1 (6 bases). The J call is uncertain, as TRBJ2-7 better fits the DNA end. The V gene's germline CDR1 is DFQATT and CDR2 SNEGSKA (reference sequence). The CDR3 loop spans 14 amino acids. CDR3 sequence: CSAGAWAGVYEQYF. The DNA for the CDR3 is TGCAGTGCGGGAGCTTGGGCAGGGGTCTACGAGCAGTACTTC.